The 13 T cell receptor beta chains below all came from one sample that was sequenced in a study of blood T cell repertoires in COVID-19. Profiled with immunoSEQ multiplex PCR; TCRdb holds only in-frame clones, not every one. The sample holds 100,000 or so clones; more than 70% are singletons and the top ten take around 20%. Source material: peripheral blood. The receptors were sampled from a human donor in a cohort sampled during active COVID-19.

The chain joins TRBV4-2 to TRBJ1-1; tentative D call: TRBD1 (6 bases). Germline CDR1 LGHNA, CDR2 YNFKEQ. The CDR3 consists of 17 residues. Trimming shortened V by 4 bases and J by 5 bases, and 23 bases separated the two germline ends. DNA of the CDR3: TGTGCCAGCAGCCGGATCAGGGGTGGGGAGGGAGGAACTGAAGCTTTCTTT. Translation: CASSRIRGGEGGTEAFF.

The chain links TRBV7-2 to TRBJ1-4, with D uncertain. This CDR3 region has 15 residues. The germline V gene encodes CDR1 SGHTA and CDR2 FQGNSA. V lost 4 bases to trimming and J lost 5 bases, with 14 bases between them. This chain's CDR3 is CASSSLGSLNEKLFF. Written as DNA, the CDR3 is TGTGCCAGCAGCTCCCTGGGGAGCTTAAATGAAAAACTGTTTTTT. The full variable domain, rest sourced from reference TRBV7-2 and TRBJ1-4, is GAGVSQSPSNKVTEKGKDVELRCDPISGHTALYWYRQSLGQGLEFLIYFQGNSAPDKSGLPSDRFSAERTGGSVSTLTIQRTQQEDSAVYLCASSSLGSLNEKLFFGSGTQLSVL.

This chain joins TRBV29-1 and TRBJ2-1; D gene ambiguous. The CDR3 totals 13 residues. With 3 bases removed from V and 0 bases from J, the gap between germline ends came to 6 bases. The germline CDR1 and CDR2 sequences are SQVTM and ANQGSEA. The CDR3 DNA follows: TGCAGCGTTGATCGGAGCTCCTACAATGAGCAGTTCTTC. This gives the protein CSVDRSSYNEQFF.

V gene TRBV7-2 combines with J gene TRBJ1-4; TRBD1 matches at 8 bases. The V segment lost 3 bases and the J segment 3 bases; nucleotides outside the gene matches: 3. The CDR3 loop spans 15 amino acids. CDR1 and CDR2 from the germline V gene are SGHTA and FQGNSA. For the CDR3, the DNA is TGTGCCAGCAGCTTTGACAGGGGACCTAATGAAAAACTGTTTTTT. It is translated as CASSFDRGPNEKLFF.

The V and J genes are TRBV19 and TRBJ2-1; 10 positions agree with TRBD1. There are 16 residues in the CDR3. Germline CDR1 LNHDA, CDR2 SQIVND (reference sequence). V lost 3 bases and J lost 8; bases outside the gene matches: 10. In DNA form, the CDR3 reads TGTGCCAGTAGTATGGGGGCGACAGGGGGCTTGGATGAGCAGTTCTTC. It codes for CASSMGATGGLDEQFF.

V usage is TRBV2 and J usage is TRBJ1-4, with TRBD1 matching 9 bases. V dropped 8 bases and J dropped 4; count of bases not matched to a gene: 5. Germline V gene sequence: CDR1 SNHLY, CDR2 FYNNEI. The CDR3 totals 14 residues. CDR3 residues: CASFRGQGNEKLFF. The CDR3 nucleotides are TGTGCCAGCTTCCGGGGACAGGGTAATGAAAAACTGTTTTTT.

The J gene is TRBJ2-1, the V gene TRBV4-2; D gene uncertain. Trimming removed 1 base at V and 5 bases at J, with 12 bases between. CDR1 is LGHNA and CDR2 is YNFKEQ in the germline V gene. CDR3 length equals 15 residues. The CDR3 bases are TGTGCCAGCAGCCAAGTTCGGTCCGCTCACAATGAGCAGTTCTTC. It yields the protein CASSQVRSAHNEQFF.

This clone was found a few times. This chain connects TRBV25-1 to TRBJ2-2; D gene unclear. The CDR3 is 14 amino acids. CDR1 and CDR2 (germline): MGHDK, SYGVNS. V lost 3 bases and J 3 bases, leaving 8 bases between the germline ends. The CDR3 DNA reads TGTGCCAGCAGTGATGCCCGAGACACCGGGGAGCTGTTTTTT. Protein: CASSDARDTGELFF.

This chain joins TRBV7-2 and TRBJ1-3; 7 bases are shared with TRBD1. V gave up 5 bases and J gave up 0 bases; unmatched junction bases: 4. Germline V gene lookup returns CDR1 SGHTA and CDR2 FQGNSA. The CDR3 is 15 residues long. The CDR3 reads CASSTRQGSGNTIYF. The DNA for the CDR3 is TGTGCCAGCAGCACACGACAGGGCTCTGGAAACACCATATATTTT.

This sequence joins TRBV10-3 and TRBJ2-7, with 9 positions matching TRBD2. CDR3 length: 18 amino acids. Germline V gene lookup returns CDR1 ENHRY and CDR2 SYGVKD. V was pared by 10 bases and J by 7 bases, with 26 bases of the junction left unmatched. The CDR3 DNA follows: TGTGCCACCCGACAGAACCCGAACCGTAGCGGGAGTCGTGGGGAGCAGTACTTC. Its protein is CATRQNPNRSGSRGEQYF.

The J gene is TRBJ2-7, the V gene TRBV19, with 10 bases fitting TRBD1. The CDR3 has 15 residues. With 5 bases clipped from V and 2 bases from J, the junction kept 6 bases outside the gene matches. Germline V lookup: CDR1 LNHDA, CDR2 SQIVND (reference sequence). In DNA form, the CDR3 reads TGTGCCAGTAGTCCGACCGGGACAGGGGCCTACGAGCAGTACTTC. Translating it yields CASSPTGTGAYEQYF.

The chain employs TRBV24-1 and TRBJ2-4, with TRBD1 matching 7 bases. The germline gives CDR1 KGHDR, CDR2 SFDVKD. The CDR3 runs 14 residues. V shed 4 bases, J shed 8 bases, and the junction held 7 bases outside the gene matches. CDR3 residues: CATSDQRQGYIQYF. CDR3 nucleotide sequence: TGTGCCACCAGTGACCAACGACAGGGCTACATTCAGTACTTC.

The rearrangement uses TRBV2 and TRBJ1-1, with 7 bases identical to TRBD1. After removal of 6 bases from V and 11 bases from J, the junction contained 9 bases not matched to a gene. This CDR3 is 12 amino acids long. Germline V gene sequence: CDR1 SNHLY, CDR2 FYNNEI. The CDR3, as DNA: TGTGCCAGCAGGGGCAACGACAGGGCCGCTTTCTTT. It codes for CASRGNDRAAFF.